A single sample gave rise to the 9 T cell receptor beta chains below, sequenced in a study of early stage breast cancer tumors. Assay used: immunoSEQ multiplex PCR; TCRdb lists only in-frame clones, some missing. Among 25,000 to 35,000 clones, around 50% were seen once, and the ten largest hold 7% to 9%. The source material was breast tumor tissue. The receptors derive from a person in their fifties or sixties with breast cancer.

V is TRBV25-1 and J is TRBJ1-5; no clear D. The V gene's germline CDR1 is MGHDK and CDR2 SYGVNS. The CDR3 consists of 12 residues. V was pared by 2 bases and J by 6 bases, with 5 bases between. CDR3 amino acids: CASSEGGQPQHF. CDR3 DNA: TGTGCCAGCAGTGAAGGTGGTCAGCCCCAGCATTTT.

This chain joins TRBV6-5 and TRBJ2-5; D is tentatively TRBD1 or TRBD2 (6 bases each). From germline, CDR1 is MNHEY and CDR2 SVGAGI. V was trimmed by 5 bases and J by 3 bases, leaving 13 bases between them. The CDR3 runs 14 residues. The CDR3 DNA follows: TGTGCCAGCAGTCGCTTGGGGGGCGAAGAGACCCAGTACTTC. Protein sequence: CASSRLGGEETQYF.

This clone was found a few times. This chain uses TRBV10-3 with TRBJ1-5, with D hard to call. Germline loops: CDR1 ENHRY, CDR2 SYGVKD. Deletions cut 6 bases from V and 2 bases from J, with 8 bases between. CDR3 size: 13 residues. DNA for the CDR3: TGTGCCATCAGGGACGAGGGCAATCAGCCCCAGCATTTT. Amino acid sequence: CAIRDEGNQPQHF.

The chain carries TRBV2 and TRBJ2-7; TRBD2 agrees at 9 bases. Germline CDR1 is SNHLY and CDR2 is FYNNEI. The CDR3 is made up of 12 amino acids. The J segment lost 3 bases and the V segment lost 8 bases, leaving 2 bases of the junction unmatched. This chain's CDR3 is CASGSGSYEQYF. CDR3 nucleotide sequence: TGTGCCAGCGGTAGCGGGAGCTACGAGCAGTACTTC.

The V and J genes are TRBV6-1 and TRBJ1-1, with D hard to call. Trimming took off 5 bases at V and 6 bases at J, with 16 bases between the two ends. Germline CDR1 reads MNHNS; CDR2 reads SASEGT. The CDR3 has 14 amino acids. The chain's CDR3 is CASSSLMADPEAFF. The CDR3 DNA reads as TGTGCCAGCAGTTCGTTAATGGCTGACCCTGAAGCTTTCTTT.

This clone was seen only a few times. This chain joins TRBV27 and TRBJ2-7, with D unclear. Per germline, CDR1 MNHEY and CDR2 SMNVEV (reference sequence). This CDR3 spans 13 amino acids. Trimming took off 2 bases at V and 2 bases at J, with 7 bases between the two ends. CDR3 in DNA: TGTGCCAGCAGTTTAAGGCCTGCCTACGAGCAGTACTTC. Protein sequence: CASSLRPAYEQYF.

The chain carries TRBV27 and TRBJ2-5, with 8 bases aligning to TRBD2. The CDR3 runs to 19 residues. The V gene's germline CDR1 is MNHEY and CDR2 SMNVEV (reference sequence). V shed 5 bases, J shed 7 bases, and the junction held 24 bases outside the gene matches. The CDR3 coding sequence is TGTGCCAGCAGTCCAAAGGGAATACTAGCGGAGGGGAGGCTATCGACCCAGTACTTC. Its protein is CASSPKGILAEGRLSTQYF.

V is TRBV4-2 and J is TRBJ2-1; D possibly corresponds to TRBD2 (6 bases). The CDR3 is made up of 15 amino acids. Trimming took 1 base from V and 12 from J, leaving 19 bases between them. Germline V CDR1 and CDR2: LGHNA, YNFKEQ. The DNA of the CDR3 is TGTGCCAGCAGCCAAGGAGAAGCGGGTGGTCATCGGCAGTTCTTC. Amino acids: CASSQGEAGGHRQFF.

The chain carries TRBV6-5 and TRBJ2-7; D call uncertain. This CDR3 has 12 amino acids. The V and J ends lost 5 bases and 3 bases respectively, with 8 bases between them. From germline, CDR1 is MNHEY and CDR2 SVGAGI. Written as DNA, the CDR3 is TGTGCCAGCAGTCCCGGGCTCTACGAGCAGTACTTC. Protein: CASSPGLYEQYF.